The 13 T cell receptor delta chains reported below all come from one sample, sequenced in a study of gamma delta lymphoproliferative disorders and STAT genes. Genomic DNA from isolated PBMCs served as the sequencing template. TCRdb repeated clone calling on the multiplex PCR reads with CATT. The sample lists 2,500 to 3,500 delta-chain clones, around 1.2% seen once, with about 20% in the top ten. Sequenced material: blood. These receptors all stem from a human donor in good health.

This clone was observed a few times. This DNA's translation and the protein TCRdb lists, from a much larger clone, do not match at residue 4, likely due to a read error; the protein shown is translated from the DNA. The chain carries TRDV2 and TRDJ1, with 8 bases lining up with TRDD3. CDR1 is GEAIGNYY and CDR2 is EKD in the germline V gene. The CDR3 runs 17 residues. The trim removed 5 bases at V and 3 bases at J, leaving 16 bases unmatched. The CDR3 spells CACAALHLTGGPDKLIF. The CDR3 DNA reads as TGTGCCTGTGCCGCGTTACATCTGACTGGGGGCCCCGATAAACTCATCTTT.

The table lists this clone with a few counts. The protein TCRdb lists belongs to a much larger clone and differs from this DNA's translation at residue 4, which points to a read error; the protein shown is made from the DNA. The CDR3 here is CACGGMTLLGNTDKLIF. The CDR3 nucleotides read TGTGCCTGTGGCGGTATGACGCTGCTGGGTAACACCGATAAACTCATCTTT. The chain employs TRDV2 and TRDJ1, with D maybe TRDD3 (5 bases). V was trimmed by 5 bases and J by 0 bases, leaving 21 bases between them. The length of the CDR3 is 17 residues. Germline-derived CDR1 and CDR2 are GEAIGNYY and EKD.

On this clone: Other DNA variants within this sample encode the same CDR3. The chain employs TRDV2 and TRDJ3; 9 bases align to TRDD3. This CDR3 comprises 19 residues. Germline V lookup: CDR1 GEAIGNYY, CDR2 EKD. The V and J ends lost 3 bases and 0 bases, in that order; junction bases with no gene match: 8. The CDR3 bases are TGTGCCTGTGACGTACTGGGGGACACCAGCTCCTGGGACACCCGACAGATGTTTTTC. Translated: CACDVLGDTSSWDTRQMFF.

Points on this clone: The TCRdb record carries a much larger clone's protein, which differs from this DNA's translation at residue 9; a read error is the likely cause, and the protein listed here is the DNA translation. The chain joins TRDV2 to TRDJ1, with D hard to call. Germline loops: CDR1 GEAIGNYY, CDR2 EKD. This CDR3 has 17 amino acids. The germline V and J ends were trimmed by 0 bases and 1 base, with 17 bases remaining between them. CDR3 amino acids: CACDTVGSAGATDKLIF. In DNA, the CDR3 is TGTGCCTGTGACACCGTAGGGAGTGCCGGGGCCACCGATAAACTCATCTTT.

As regards this clone: This specimen includes other DNA sequences encoding the same CDR3. The genes are TRDV2 and TRDJ1, with 11 nucleotides matching TRDD3. The CDR3 is 17 amino acids. CDR1 GEAIGNYY and CDR2 EKD come from the germline V gene. Unmatched junction bases numbered 10, after V lost 2 bases and J lost 3 bases. The CDR3 nucleotides read TGTGCCTGTGACAGCGTACTGGGGGATAAGGATGCCGATAAACTCATCTTT. Its protein is CACDSVLGDKDADKLIF.

The table lists this clone with a few counts. Since a far larger clone is one base different, this is likely a read error. This sample also contains other DNA sequences that code for the same CDR3. J is TRDJ3 and V is TRDV2; D possibly corresponds to TRDD3 (6 bases). The CDR3 contains 18 residues. The germline gives CDR1 GEAIGNYY, CDR2 EKD. The CDR3 nucleotides are TGTGCCTGCGACACCCTTGGGGGCAGCTCCTGGGACACCCGACAGATGTTTTTC. As protein: CACDTLGGSSWDTRQMFF.

This clone was counted between two and nine times. A read error is the likely source, as a far larger clone sits one nucleotide away. Other DNA sequences within the sample encode an identical CDR3. The chain employs TRDV2 and TRDJ1; no reliable D call. Germline V gene sequence: CDR1 GEAIGNYY, CDR2 EKD. This CDR3 contains 19 residues. The DNA of the CDR3 is TGTGCCTGTGACACGAGGATCCAAGTTGGGCATTGGGACACCGATAAACTCATTTTT. It codes for CACDTRIQVGHWDTDKLIF.

This clone has more than one count but fewer than ten. This chain uses TRDV2 with TRDJ1, with 11 bases fitting TRDD3. This CDR3 contains 14 residues. Germline V gene data show CDR1 as GEAIGNYY and CDR2 as EKD. V lost 5 bases, J lost 4 bases, and 5 bases stayed unmatched. Here the CDR3 reads CACAWGIRSDKLIF. The DNA of the CDR3 is TGTGCCTGTGCGTGGGGGATACGAAGCGATAAACTCATCTTT.

This clone was seen only a few times. The chain combines TRDV2 with TRDJ1; 12 nucleotides match TRDD3. V dropped 0 bases and J dropped 1; count of bases not matched to a gene: 5. CDR1 and CDR2 (germline): GEAIGNYY, EKD. This CDR3 comprises 17 residues. The CDR3 DNA follows: TGTGCCTGTGACACCGGGGTACTGGGGGATACCACCGATAAACTCATCTTT. Translated, it gives CACDTGVLGDTTDKLIF.

With regard to this clone: The protein TCRdb lists belongs to a much larger clone and differs from this DNA's translation at residue 8, which points to a read error; the protein shown is made from the DNA. The rearrangement uses TRDV2 and TRDJ1, with D possibly matching TRDD3 (5 bases). CDR3 length equals 17 residues. Trimming stripped 3 bases from V and 0 bases from J, with 19 bases between. CDR1 is GEAIGNYY and CDR2 is EKD in the germline V gene. CDR3 coding DNA: TGTGCCTGTGACCTGGTGGGGTTACCCCCCTACACCGATAAACTCATCTTT. Its protein product is CACDLVGLPPYTDKLIF.

This clone was found a few times. This likely traces to a read error, being one base from a far larger clone. This specimen includes other DNA sequences encoding the same CDR3. The rearrangement links TRDV2 to TRDJ1, with D uncertain. The CDR3 totals 17 residues. V was shortened by 3 bases and J by 0 bases, with 19 bases between the two germline ends. CDR1 and CDR2 from the germline V gene are GEAIGNYY and EKD. CDR3 sequence (DNA): TGTGCCTGTGACGGTATGACGCTGTTGGGTAACACCGATAAACTCATCTTT. It is translated as CACDGMTLLGNTDKLIF.

Turning to this clone: This likely reflects a read error, since a far larger clone is one base away. Other DNA sequences in this specimen translate into the identical CDR3. This chain's CDR3 is CACDSVLGDTHTDKLIF. The CDR3 DNA reads as TGTGCCTGTGACAGTGTACTGGGGGATACGCACACCGATAAACTCATCTTT. J is TRDJ1 and V is TRDV2; 13 bases agree with TRDD3. This CDR3 is built from 17 residues. CDR1 is GEAIGNYY, CDR2 EKD, per germline. V lost 2 bases to trimming and J lost 0 bases; unmatched junction nucleotides: 5.

Concerning this clone: It is likely a read error: a sequence one base away is far more abundant. This CDR3 is also generated by other DNA sequences in the sample. The rearrangement uses TRDV2 and TRDJ1; the match to TRDD3 covers 12 bases. The CDR3 spans 17 residues. The germline V gene has CDR1 GEAIGNYY and CDR2 EKD. DNA for the CDR3: TGCGCCTGTGACACCGTTTCCTCTGGGGGATACGCCGATAAACTCATCTTT. Residues: CACDTVSSGGYADKLIF.